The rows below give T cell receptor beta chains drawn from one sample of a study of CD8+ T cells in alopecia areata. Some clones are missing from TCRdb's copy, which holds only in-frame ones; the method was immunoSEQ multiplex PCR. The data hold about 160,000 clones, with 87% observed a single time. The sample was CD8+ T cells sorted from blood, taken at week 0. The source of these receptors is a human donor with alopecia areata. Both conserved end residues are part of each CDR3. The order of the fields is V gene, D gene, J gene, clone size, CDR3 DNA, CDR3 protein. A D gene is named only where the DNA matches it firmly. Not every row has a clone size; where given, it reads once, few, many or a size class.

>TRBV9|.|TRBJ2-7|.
TGTGCCAGCGGAAGCTCCTACGAGCAGTACTTC
CASGSSYEQYF
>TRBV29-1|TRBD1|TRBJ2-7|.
TGCAGCGTCGTTGGGACAGGGGGGTCATACGAGCAGTACTTC
CSVVGTGGSYEQYF
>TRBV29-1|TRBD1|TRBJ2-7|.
TGCAGCGTCGGGACAGGGGGGGTGTCCTACGAGCAGTACTTC
CSVGTGGVSYEQYF
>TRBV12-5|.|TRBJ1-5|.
TGTGCTAGTGGTTTAACGACGGATAGCAATCAGCCCCAGCATTTT
CASGLTTDSNQPQHF
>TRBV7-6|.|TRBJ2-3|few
TGTGCCAGCAGCTCTCTCCCCACTCTCACAAGCCCAGATACGCAGTATTTT
CASSSLPTLTSPDTQYF
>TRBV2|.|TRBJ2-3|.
TGTGCCAGCAGTGTCGAAGGGCAGTATTTT
CASSVEGQYF
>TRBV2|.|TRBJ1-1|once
TGTGCCAGCATGGGGGCTGAAGCTTTCTTT
CASMGAEAFF
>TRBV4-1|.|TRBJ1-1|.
TGCGCCAGCAGCCAAGAGGGGTTGGTTACTGAAGCTTTCTTT
CASSQEGLVTEAFF
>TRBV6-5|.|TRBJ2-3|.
TGTGCCAGCAGAGGACCCGACACAGATACGCAGTATTTT
CASRGPDTDTQYF
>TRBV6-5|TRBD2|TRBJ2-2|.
TGTGCCAGCAGCTCAAGCGGGAGAGCCGGGGAGCTGTTTTTT
CASSSSGRAGELFF
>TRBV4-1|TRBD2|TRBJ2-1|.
TGCGCCAGCAGCCACCCCTCATCCAGCGGGAGGGCCGGAGGTTACAATGAGCAGTTCTTC
CASSHPSSSGRAGGYNEQFF
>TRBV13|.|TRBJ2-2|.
TGTGCCAGCAGCCCCCTTTACGAGGAGCTGTTTTTT
CASSPLYEELFF
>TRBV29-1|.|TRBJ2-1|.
TGCAGCACGGTAGGCAATGAGCAGTTCTTC
CSTVGNEQFF
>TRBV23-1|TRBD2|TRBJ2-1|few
TGCGCCAGCAGTCGGAGGGGACTAGCGGGTAGGGATGAGCAGTTCTTC
CASSRRGLAGRDEQFF
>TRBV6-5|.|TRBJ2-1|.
TGTGCCAGCAGGCCGACAGTCTCCTACAATGAGCAGTTCTTC
CASRPTVSYNEQFF
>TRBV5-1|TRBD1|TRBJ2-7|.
TGCGCCAGCAGCCAGGGGACAGGGCGGGACGAGCAGTACTTC
CASSQGTGRDEQYF
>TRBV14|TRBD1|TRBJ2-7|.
TGTGCCAGCAGTTATGGCCAGGGGGTTATCAACGAGCAGTACTTC
CASSYGQGVINEQYF
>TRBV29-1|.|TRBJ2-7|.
TGCAGCGTCCAGCTGGTGGGAGAGCAGTACTTC
CSVQLVGEQYF
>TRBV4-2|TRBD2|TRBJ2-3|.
TGTGCCAGCAGCCTCCGGGAGGGCCAAGGAGATACGCAGTATTTT
CASSLREGQGDTQYF
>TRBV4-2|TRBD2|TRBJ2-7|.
TGTGCCAGCAGCCAGGAGGCCCTAGCGGACGGAGGGTACGAGCAGTACTTC
CASSQEALADGGYEQYF
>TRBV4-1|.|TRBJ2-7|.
TGCGCCAGCAGCCAAGAAGGGGTCCTCTCCCCCTACGAGCAGTACTTC
CASSQEGVLSPYEQYF
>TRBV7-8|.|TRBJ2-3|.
TGTGCCAGCAGCTTGGGCGGGGCTAGCACAGATACGCAGTATTTT
CASSLGGASTDTQYF
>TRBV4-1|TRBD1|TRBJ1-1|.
TGCGCCAGCAGCCACCCACAGGGGGGGACAGGGCTTTTTATCGCTGAAGCTTTCTTT
CASSHPQGGTGLFIAEAFF
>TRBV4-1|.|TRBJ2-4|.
TGCGCCAGCAGCCGAGAGGGTCTAGCCAAAAACATTCAGTACTTC
CASSREGLAKNIQYF
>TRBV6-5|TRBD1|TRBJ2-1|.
TGTGCCAGCAGTTCAGGACAGGGGGTGGAGGTTGAGCAGTTCTTC
CASSSGQGVEVEQFF
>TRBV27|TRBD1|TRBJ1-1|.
TGTGCCAGCAGTATAATGGCGGGACAGATGAACACTGAAGCTTTCTTT
CASSIMAGQMNTEAFF
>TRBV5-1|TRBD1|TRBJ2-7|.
TGCGCCAGCAGCATGGGACAGGCCTACGAGCAGTACTTC
CASSMGQAYEQYF
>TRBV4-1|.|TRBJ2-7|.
TGCGCCAGCAGCCAAGATGAGGGCATACAAGAGTCCTACGAGCAGTACTTC
CASSQDEGIQESYEQYF
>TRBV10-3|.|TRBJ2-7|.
TGTGCCATCAGCTTCACAGGGATAGGCGACTACGAGCAGTACTTC
CAISFTGIGDYEQYF
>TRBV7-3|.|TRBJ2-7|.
TGTGCCAGCAGCGTAGAAGGGGGTTTGTACGAGCAGTACTTC
CASSVEGGLYEQYF
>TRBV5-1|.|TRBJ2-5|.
TGCGCCAGCAGCCCTCCGGAGGCAGAGGAGACCCAGTACTTC
CASSPPEAEETQYF
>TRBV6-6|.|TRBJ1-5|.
TGTGCCAGCAGTTCAGAAAGAAGCAATCAGCCCCAGCATTTT
CASSSERSNQPQHF
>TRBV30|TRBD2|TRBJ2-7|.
TGTGCCTGGAGTGTGGGGGGGTTCGCGAACGAGCAGTACTTC
CAWSVGGFANEQYF
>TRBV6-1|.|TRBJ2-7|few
TGTGCCAGCAGCCAAGATCCCGGCCCCTACGAGCAGTACTTC
CASSQDPGPYEQYF
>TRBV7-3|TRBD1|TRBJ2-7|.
TGTGCCAGCAGCTGGGACAGCACCTACGAGCAGTACTTC
CASSWDSTYEQYF
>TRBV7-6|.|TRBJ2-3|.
TGTGCCAGCAGCTTAGGGGGGAGAAAGGGCACAGATACGCAGTATTTT
CASSLGGRKGTDTQYF
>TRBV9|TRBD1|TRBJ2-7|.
TGTGCCAGCAGCCCCCCGTCGGGACAGGGGAATAACGAGCAGTACTTC
CASSPPSGQGNNEQYF
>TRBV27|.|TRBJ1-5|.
TGTGCCAGCGGCCGAGGTGAGCCCCAGCATTTT
CASGRGEPQHF
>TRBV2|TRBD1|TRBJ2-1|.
TGTGCCAGCAGGACAGCGACAGGGTTCTCCTACAATGAGCAGTTCTTC
CASRTATGFSYNEQFF
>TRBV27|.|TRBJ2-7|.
TGTGCCAGCAGTTTAACAGGAATTCCCTACGAGCAGTACTTC
CASSLTGIPYEQYF
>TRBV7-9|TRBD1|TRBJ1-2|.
TGTGCCAGCAGCCAGGGGGCTTTCTATGGCTACACCTTC
CASSQGAFYGYTF
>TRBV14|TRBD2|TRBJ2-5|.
TGTGCCAGCAGCCAAGGCATCGCCCGGCTAGCGGGAGGAGAGACCCAGTACTTC
CASSQGIARLAGGETQYF
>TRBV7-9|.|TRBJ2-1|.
TGTGCCAGCAGTACGACTCAATCCTACAATGAGCAGTTCTTC
CASSTTQSYNEQFF
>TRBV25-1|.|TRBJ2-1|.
TGTGCCAGCAGTGGCCGGGACCGCTCCTACAATGAGCAGTTCTTC
CASSGRDRSYNEQFF
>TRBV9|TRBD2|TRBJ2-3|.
TGTGCCAGCAGCGTAGCTCAAGCGGGAGGGGGGACAGATACGCAGTATTTT
CASSVAQAGGGTDTQYF
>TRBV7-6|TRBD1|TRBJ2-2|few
TGTGCCAGCAGCTTTATCCAGGGGGCCGGGGAGCTGTTTTTT
CASSFIQGAGELFF
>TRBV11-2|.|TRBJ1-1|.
TGTGCCAGCAGCTTTGCCAGGGCGGACACTGAAGCTTTCTTT
CASSFARADTEAFF
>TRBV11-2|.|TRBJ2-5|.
TGTGCCAGCAGCTTAGGGACAGCCATCCAGTACTTC
CASSLGTAIQYF
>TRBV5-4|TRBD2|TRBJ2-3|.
TGTGCCAGCAGCTTTAGCGGGAGGGCTGATACGCAGTATTTT
CASSFSGRADTQYF
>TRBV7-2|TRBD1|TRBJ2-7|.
TGTGCCAGCAGCTTAGGTCCGACAGGGGAAGAATACGAGCAGTACTTC
CASSLGPTGEEYEQYF
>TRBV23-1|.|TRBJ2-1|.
TGCGCCAGCAGTCAATCGGCGCCCACTCGGGTCGAGGCATACAATGAGCAGTTCTTC
CASSQSAPTRVEAYNEQFF
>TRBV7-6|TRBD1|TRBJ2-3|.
TGTGCCAGCAGTCGGACAGGCCCCACAGATACGCAGTATTTT
CASSRTGPTDTQYF
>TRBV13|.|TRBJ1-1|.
TGTGCCAGCAGCTCTCGACAGGAGAACACTGAAGCTTTCTTT
CASSSRQENTEAFF
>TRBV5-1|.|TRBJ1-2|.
TGCGCCAGCAGCTTGGGTCTCGGGGATGAAGGACGGGGTTATGGCTACACCTTC
CASSLGLGDEGRGYGYTF
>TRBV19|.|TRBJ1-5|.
TGTGCCAGTAGTATAGAGCCCGGACAGCCCAATCAGCCCCAGCATTTT
CASSIEPGQPNQPQHF